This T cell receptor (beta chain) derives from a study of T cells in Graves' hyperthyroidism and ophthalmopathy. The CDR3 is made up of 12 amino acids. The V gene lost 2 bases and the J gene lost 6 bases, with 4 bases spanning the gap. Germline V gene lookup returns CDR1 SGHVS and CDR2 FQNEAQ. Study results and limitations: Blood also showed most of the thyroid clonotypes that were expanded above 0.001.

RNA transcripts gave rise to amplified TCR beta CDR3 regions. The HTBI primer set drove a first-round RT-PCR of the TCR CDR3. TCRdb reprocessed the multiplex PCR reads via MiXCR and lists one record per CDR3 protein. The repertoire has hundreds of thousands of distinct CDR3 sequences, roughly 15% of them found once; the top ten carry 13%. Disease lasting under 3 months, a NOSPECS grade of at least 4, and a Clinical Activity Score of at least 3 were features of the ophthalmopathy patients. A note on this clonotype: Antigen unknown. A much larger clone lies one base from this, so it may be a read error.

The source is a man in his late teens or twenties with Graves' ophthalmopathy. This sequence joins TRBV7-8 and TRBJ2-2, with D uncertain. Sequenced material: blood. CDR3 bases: TGTGCCAGCAGCTTAAGGTCCGGGGAGCTGTTTTTT. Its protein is CASSLRSGELFF.